Listed below are T cell receptor beta chains from one sample, sequenced in a study of blood T cell repertoires in COVID-19. This table comes from immunoSEQ multiplex PCR, and its TCRdb copy is limited to in-frame clones, with some not included. This sample has fewer than 200,000 clones, with about nine tenths found just once. Sequenced input: PBMCs or T cells enriched from blood (not recorded which). The source of these receptors is a woman between 18 and 29 years old who had recovered from COVID-19. CDR3s include the opening cysteine and the closing phenylalanine or tryptophan. The D gene is left open where the match is weak. Size is stated for part of the rows, as once, few or many counts, or as a class when the clone is expanded.

v_gene: TRBV11-3
j_gene: TRBJ1-1
abundance: NA
d_gene: TRBD1
CDR3nt: TGTGCCAGCAGCTCGGACAGGGTGAACACTGAAGCTTTCTTT
CDR3aa: CASSSDRVNTEAFF

v_gene: TRBV14
j_gene: TRBJ2-7
abundance: once
d_gene: NA
CDR3nt: TGTGCCAGCAGCCAAGTTCAGGGGTTGTACGAGCAGTACTTC
CDR3aa: CASSQVQGLYEQYF

v_gene: TRBV3-1/TRBV3-2
j_gene: TRBJ2-2
abundance: NA
d_gene: TRBD2
CDR3nt: TGTGCCAGCAGCCACGGACTAGCGGGGGGGGCGAACACCGGGGAGCTGTTTTTT
CDR3aa: CASSHGLAGGANTGELFF

v_gene: TRBV18
j_gene: TRBJ1-3
abundance: NA
d_gene: TRBD1
CDR3nt: TGTGCCAGCCGGGGACAGGCTTTCTCTGGAAACACCATATATTTT
CDR3aa: CASRGQAFSGNTIYF

v_gene: TRBV19
j_gene: TRBJ1-4
abundance: once
d_gene: TRBD1
CDR3nt: TGTGCCAGTAAACGGACAGGAAAAAATGAAAAACTGTTTTTT
CDR3aa: CASKRTGKNEKLFF

v_gene: TRBV20-1
j_gene: TRBJ1-2
abundance: NA
d_gene: TRBD1
CDR3nt: TGCAGTGCTAGTCGGGACAGGGCGACGTATGGCTACACCTTC
CDR3aa: CSASRDRATYGYTF

v_gene: TRBV7-9
j_gene: TRBJ1-4
abundance: NA
d_gene: TRBD1
CDR3nt: TGTGCCAGCAGCTTAGGGACAGGGGAGAGAGAAAAACTGTTTTTT
CDR3aa: CASSLGTGEREKLFF

v_gene: TRBV18
j_gene: TRBJ1-4
abundance: few
d_gene: TRBD1
CDR3nt: TGTGCCAGCTCACCAGGCAGGGGGCAAGAAAAACTGTTTTTT
CDR3aa: CASSPGRGQEKLFF

v_gene: TRBV19
j_gene: TRBJ2-7
abundance: NA
d_gene: NA
CDR3nt: TGTGCCAGGCCCCTACCACAGACAGGTAAATATTTATATGCCTACGAGCAGTACTTC
CDR3aa: CARPLPQTGKYLYAYEQYF

v_gene: TRBV3-1/TRBV3-2
j_gene: TRBJ2-7
abundance: NA
d_gene: NA
CDR3nt: TGTGCCAGCAGCCAAGCTCACCCGACAGTCTCCTACGAGCAGTACTTC
CDR3aa: CASSQAHPTVSYEQYF

v_gene: TRBV6-6
j_gene: TRBJ2-3
abundance: NA
d_gene: NA
CDR3nt: TGTGCCAGCAACGTTGGGCCTACCACAGATACGCAGTATTTT
CDR3aa: CASNVGPTTDTQYF

v_gene: TRBV12-3/TRBV12-4
j_gene: TRBJ1-1
abundance: NA
d_gene: TRBD1
CDR3nt: TGTGCCAGCAGTTTCGGACAGGATTGGGAACCTTTCTTT
CDR3aa: CASSFGQDWEPFF

v_gene: TRBV13
j_gene: TRBJ2-3
abundance: once
d_gene: TRBD1
CDR3nt: TGTGCCAGCAGATACCGGGACAGGGAGCAGTATTTT
CDR3aa: CASRYRDREQYF

v_gene: TRBV9
j_gene: TRBJ2-7
abundance: NA
d_gene: TRBD2
CDR3nt: TGTGCCAGCAGCGTAGGTGGCGGGGGTTCCTACGAGCAGTACTTC
CDR3aa: CASSVGGGGSYEQYF

v_gene: TRBV2
j_gene: TRBJ2-3
abundance: NA
d_gene: TRBD2
CDR3nt: TGTGCCAGCAGTGAAAAGGCTAGCGGGAGAGATACGCAGTATTTT
CDR3aa: CASSEKASGRDTQYF

v_gene: TRBV28
j_gene: TRBJ1-5
abundance: NA
d_gene: NA
CDR3nt: TGTGCCAGCAGTGAGGGGGTTGGGCAGCCCCAGCATTTT
CDR3aa: CASSEGVGQPQHF

v_gene: TRBV28
j_gene: TRBJ1-2
abundance: NA
d_gene: NA
CDR3nt: TGTGCCAGCAGTCCCCTCCCGGGCGGGGTCTATGGCTACACCTTC
CDR3aa: CASSPLPGGVYGYTF

v_gene: TRBV28
j_gene: TRBJ1-5
abundance: NA
d_gene: TRBD1
CDR3nt: TGTGCCAGCAGGAGGGGGCAGACCAATCAGCCCCAGCATTTT
CDR3aa: CASRRGQTNQPQHF

v_gene: TRBV7-2
j_gene: TRBJ2-1
abundance: NA
d_gene: TRBD1
CDR3nt: TGTGCCAGCAGCTTGGACAGGGTTGGAGAGCAGTTCTTC
CDR3aa: CASSLDRVGEQFF

v_gene: TRBV28
j_gene: TRBJ2-2
abundance: NA
d_gene: TRBD1
CDR3nt: TGTGCCAGCAGCCTAGCCGGGACAGGGGCCGGGGAGCTGTTTTTT
CDR3aa: CASSLAGTGAGELFF

v_gene: TRBV28
j_gene: TRBJ2-2
abundance: NA
d_gene: TRBD1
CDR3nt: TGTGCCAGCAAAGGGACAGCACCTCACGGGGAGCTGTTTTTT
CDR3aa: CASKGTAPHGELFF

v_gene: TRBV5-6
j_gene: TRBJ2-1
abundance: NA
d_gene: TRBD2
CDR3nt: TGTGCCAGCAGCTTCGTCGGCGGGGGACGCTCCTACAATGAGCAGTTCTTC
CDR3aa: CASSFVGGGRSYNEQFF

v_gene: TRBV7-9
j_gene: TRBJ1-6
abundance: NA
d_gene: NA
CDR3nt: TGTGCCAGCAGCACCCACTCCCCATTTAATTCACCCCTCCACTTT
CDR3aa: CASSTHSPFNSPLHF

v_gene: TRBV28
j_gene: TRBJ1-5
abundance: NA
d_gene: NA
CDR3nt: TGTGCCAGCAGTTTTCAGCGCACTCCGGGGGGAACCCAGCATTTT
CDR3aa: CASSFQRTPGGTQHF

v_gene: TRBV2
j_gene: TRBJ1-3
abundance: NA
d_gene: TRBD1
CDR3nt: TGTGCCAGCAACGGAGGGACAGGGGTTGGAAACACCATATATTTT
CDR3aa: CASNGGTGVGNTIYF

v_gene: TRBV28
j_gene: TRBJ1-5
abundance: NA
d_gene: NA
CDR3nt: TGTGCCGCGGGGGGGCAGCCCCAGCATTTT
CDR3aa: CAAGGQPQHF

v_gene: TRBV27
j_gene: TRBJ2-3
abundance: NA
d_gene: NA
CDR3nt: TGTGCCAGCAGTCCACTTCCTACCGGACACACAGATACGCAGTATTTT
CDR3aa: CASSPLPTGHTDTQYF

v_gene: TRBV13
j_gene: TRBJ2-7
abundance: NA
d_gene: NA
CDR3nt: TGTGCCAGCAGCTTAGTGGTAGCGGCCTACGAGCAGTACTTC
CDR3aa: CASSLVVAAYEQYF

v_gene: TRBV25-1
j_gene: TRBJ2-7
abundance: few
d_gene: NA
CDR3nt: TGTGCCAGCAGTGCCCAGTCGCGGGCCTACGAGCAGTACTTC
CDR3aa: CASSAQSRAYEQYF

v_gene: TRBV6-6
j_gene: TRBJ1-6
abundance: few
d_gene: NA
CDR3nt: TGTGCCAGCAGTATCACAGGGAGTAATTCACCCCTCCACTTT
CDR3aa: CASSITGSNSPLHF

v_gene: TRBV7-9
j_gene: TRBJ2-3
abundance: NA
d_gene: NA
CDR3nt: TGTGCCAGCGGTCTACTCCCAGAGGGAGACACAGATACGCAGTATTTT
CDR3aa: CASGLLPEGDTDTQYF

v_gene: TRBV20-1
j_gene: TRBJ1-2
abundance: few
d_gene: TRBD1
CDR3nt: TGCGGGGGACAGCCCCTCTATGGCTACACCTTC
CDR3aa: CGGQPLYGYTF

v_gene: TRBV7-2
j_gene: TRBJ1-1
abundance: NA
d_gene: TRBD1
CDR3nt: TGTGCCAGCAGCCTCACACGGACAGGGGGAACTGAAGCTTTCTTT
CDR3aa: CASSLTRTGGTEAFF

v_gene: TRBV7-2
j_gene: TRBJ2-7
abundance: few
d_gene: TRBD1
CDR3nt: TGTGCCAGCAGCGCCCAAGGGACAGGGGGCGAGCAGTACTTC
CDR3aa: CASSAQGTGGEQYF

v_gene: TRBV18
j_gene: TRBJ1-1
abundance: NA
d_gene: TRBD1
CDR3nt: TGTGCCAGCTCACCAGACAGGGCTTGGAACACTGAAGCTTTCTTT
CDR3aa: CASSPDRAWNTEAFF

v_gene: TRBV7-2
j_gene: TRBJ2-5
abundance: NA
d_gene: TRBD2
CDR3nt: TGTGCCAGCAGCTTGGTAGCGGGGGTACAAGAGACCCAGTACTTC
CDR3aa: CASSLVAGVQETQYF

v_gene: TRBV28
j_gene: TRBJ1-5
abundance: few
d_gene: NA
CDR3nt: TGTGCCAGCAGTTCCGTGGACGGGACCCAGCATTTT
CDR3aa: CASSSVDGTQHF

v_gene: TRBV6-2/TRBV6-3
j_gene: TRBJ1-1
abundance: NA
d_gene: NA
CDR3nt: TGTGCCAGCAGTAGGACAGAGAACACTGAAGCTTTCTTT
CDR3aa: CASSRTENTEAFF

v_gene: TRBV27
j_gene: TRBJ2-7
abundance: NA
d_gene: NA
CDR3nt: TGTGCCAGCAGTTTTGGGAACAGGGAGACCGCCTACGAGCAGTACTTC
CDR3aa: CASSFGNRETAYEQYF

v_gene: TRBV20-1
j_gene: TRBJ2-7
abundance: few
d_gene: NA
CDR3nt: TGCAGTGACATTCCCGAGCAGTACTTC
CDR3aa: CSDIPEQYF

v_gene: TRBV6-1
j_gene: TRBJ2-7
abundance: NA
d_gene: TRBD2
CDR3nt: TGTGCCAGCAGTGAAGAGACGGGGGGGCGCGGCGAGCAGTACTTC
CDR3aa: CASSEETGGRGEQYF

v_gene: TRBV24-1
j_gene: TRBJ1-2
abundance: NA
d_gene: NA
CDR3nt: TGTGCCACCAGTGATCCGGGGAGCCCCCCTAACTATGGCTACACCTTC
CDR3aa: CATSDPGSPPNYGYTF

v_gene: TRBV7-2
j_gene: TRBJ2-2
abundance: NA
d_gene: TRBD2
CDR3nt: TGTGCCAGCAGGGGGGCTAGCGGGAGATTCGACACCGGGGAGCTGTTTTTT
CDR3aa: CASRGASGRFDTGELFF

v_gene: TRBV7-9
j_gene: TRBJ2-7
abundance: NA
d_gene: TRBD1
CDR3nt: TGTGCCAGCAGCATACAGGGGGCCCGAATCCTCTACGAGCAGTACTTC
CDR3aa: CASSIQGARILYEQYF

v_gene: TRBV15
j_gene: TRBJ1-2
abundance: NA
d_gene: TRBD1
CDR3nt: TGTGCCACCAGCAGAGGAGGGACAGGGGAACTGGGCGGCTACACCTTC
CDR3aa: CATSRGGTGELGGYTF

v_gene: TRBV2
j_gene: TRBJ1-5
abundance: NA
d_gene: NA
CDR3nt: TGTGCCAGCAGTGACTTCGATCCGGGTCAGCCCCAGCATTTT
CDR3aa: CASSDFDPGQPQHF

v_gene: TRBV19
j_gene: TRBJ1-2
abundance: NA
d_gene: TRBD1
CDR3nt: TGTGCCAGTAGGCGGGGACAGGGGGTTGACTATGGCTACACCTTC
CDR3aa: CASRRGQGVDYGYTF

v_gene: TRBV5-5
j_gene: TRBJ2-1
abundance: NA
d_gene: NA
CDR3nt: TGTGCCAGCAGCGTTGCGGGTGGGAGTGAGCAGTTCTTC
CDR3aa: CASSVAGGSEQFF

v_gene: TRBV7-8
j_gene: TRBJ2-7
abundance: NA
d_gene: NA
CDR3nt: TGTGCCAGCAGCCGGGGCCGCGAGCAGTACTTC
CDR3aa: CASSRGREQYF

v_gene: TRBV7-9
j_gene: TRBJ1-1
abundance: few
d_gene: NA
CDR3nt: TGTGCCAGCAGCGCCGGCGGGGGTTTCGCTGAAGCTTTCTTT
CDR3aa: CASSAGGGFAEAFF